This TCR beta chain was captured in a study of T cell changes during pregnancy in multiple sclerosis. This CDR3 has 16 amino acids. The V end was cut by 2 bases, the J end by 8 bases, with 19 bases between. Germline CDR1 SGHAT, CDR2 FQNNGV. The data were produced by immunoSEQ multiplex PCR, yet TCRdb's version contains in-frame clones alone and is incomplete. The sample holds 75,000 to 90,000 clones, roughly nine tenths seen once. This specimen consisted of CD4+ T cells from peripheral blood mononuclear cells, obtained before pregnancy. This chain connects TRBV11-2 to TRBJ1-3, with D possibly TRBD1 on 5 matching bases. The TCR originated in a female donor with multiple sclerosis, enrolled in a pregnancy study. The CDR3 DNA follows: TGTGCCAGCAGCTTAAGGACACGGGCGTTATGGGACACCATATATTTT. The encoded protein is CASSLRTRALWDTIYF.